Below are 6 T cell receptor beta chains sequenced from a single sample in a study of lung T cells in sarcoidosis with Löfgren's syndrome. TCRdb independently ran MiXCR on the reads; one entry per CDR3 protein. This sample yields more than 50,000 distinct CDR3 sequences, of which approximately 21% are seen a single time; 2% to 2.5% belongs to the top ten. The sequenced sample consisted of CD4+ T cells from PBMCs. The receptors here all came from a human donor with sarcoidosis (Löfgren's syndrome or another form), or a control subject (not recorded which).

This clonotype was seen a handful of times. The rearrangement links TRBV12-3 or TRBV12-4 to TRBJ2-4, with D unclear. The CDR3 runs 15 residues. With 0 bases removed from V and 8 bases from J, the gap between germline ends came to 14 bases. The CDR3 reads CASSLAESAKDIQYF. Here the CDR3 DNA reads TGTGCCAGCAGTTTAGCGGAGTCAGCGAAGGACATTCAGTACTTC.

This chain connects TRBV2 to TRBJ1-1, with D hard to call. V was clipped by 2 bases and J by 1 base, with 11 bases between them. There are 15 residues in the CDR3. Germline V gives CDR1 SNHLY, CDR2 FYNNEI. CDR3 loop: CASSENRLPNTEAFF. The DNA of the CDR3 is TGTGCCAGCAGTGAAAATAGACTACCGAACACTGAAGCTTTCTTT.

Ten or more counts support this clonotype. V gene TRBV27 combines with J gene TRBJ1-5; the D is unclear. Trimming left V 5 bases short and J 0 bases short, with 14 bases between. The CDR3 covers 16 residues. Germline V gives CDR1 MNHEY, CDR2 SMNVEV (reference sequence). The CDR3 bases are TGTGCCAGCAGTCCATACTACTCGGGTAGCAATCAGCCCCAGCATTTT. This translates into CASSPYYSGSNQPQHF.

A word on this clonotype: A read error may be the cause here, since a much bigger clone is one base away. The CDR3 does not close with the conserved phenylalanine or tryptophan, likely indicating a read error. The chain carries TRBV7-2 and TRBJ2-5; 9 nucleotides match TRBD2. The CDR3 totals 17 residues. V was clipped by 4 bases and J by 3 bases; unmatched bases: 12. CDR1 is SGHTA and CDR2 is FQGNSA in the germline V gene. The DNA of the CDR3 is TGTGCCAGCAGCTCCCCCCTCCGGGGCGGGAGGGAAGAGACCCAGTACCTC. It codes for CASSSPLRGGREETQYL.

This clonotype was seen ten or more times. The V and J genes are TRBV28 and TRBJ2-7; perhaps TRBD2 as D (6 bases). CDR1 MDHEN and CDR2 SYDVKM come from the germline V gene. The CDR3 totals 16 residues. Trimming took off 6 bases at V and 1 base at J, with 19 bases between the two ends. CDR3 in amino acids: CASSSPGETNSYEQYV. DNA of the CDR3: TGTGCCAGCAGCTCGCCGGGGGAGACCAATTCCTACGAGCAGTACGTC.

A word on this clonotype: A clone one base away is much larger, so this may be a read error. The CDR3 DNA is TGTGCCAGCGGCTTAGGCAAGGGCCGGTTGGAAACCCAGCATTTT. Protein sequence: CASGLGKGRLETQHF. This chain connects TRBV7-9 to TRBJ1-5, with unresolved D. This CDR3 has 15 amino acids. Germline V gene sequence: CDR1 SEHNR, CDR2 FQNEAQ (reference sequence).